These T cell receptor beta chains were read from a single sample in a study of T cell responses to AZD1222 COVID-19 vaccine. TCRdb's copy holds only in-frame clones and misses some; the assay was immunoSEQ multiplex PCR. The data contain 95,000 to 100,000 clones, 86% of them singletons. The sample in question was peripheral blood, obtained on day 0 of AZD1222 vaccination. The source is an adult in good health. Each CDR3 is given with its conserved first and last residue. Fields, in order: CDR3 protein, CDR3 DNA, V gene, D gene, J gene, clone size. D genes are given only for firm matches. Only some rows state a clone size, as once, few, many or a class for expanded clones.

cdr3_aa: CASSQGTRSSSGANVLTF; cdr3_nt: TGCGCCAGCAGCCAAGGGACAAGGAGTTCCTCTGGGGCCAACGTCCTGACTTTC; v_call: TRBV4-3; d_call: NA; j_call: TRBJ2-6; clone_size: NA
cdr3_aa: CASSLGTAYNEQFF; cdr3_nt: TGTGCCAGCAGTCTCGGGACCGCGTACAATGAGCAGTTCTTC; v_call: TRBV27; d_call: NA; j_call: TRBJ2-1; clone_size: NA
cdr3_aa: CASSWTGGYDGYTF; cdr3_nt: TGTGCCAGCAGTTGGACAGGGGGCTACGATGGCTACACCTTC; v_call: TRBV27; d_call: TRBD1; j_call: TRBJ1-2; clone_size: once
cdr3_aa: CASTPGTSDTGELFF; cdr3_nt: TGTGCCAGCACCCCGGGGACTAGCGACACCGGGGAGCTGTTTTTT; v_call: TRBV2; d_call: TRBD2; j_call: TRBJ2-2; clone_size: NA
cdr3_aa: CSVSFPRVEETQYF; cdr3_nt: TGCAGCGTCTCATTTCCTAGAGTTGAGGAGACCCAGTACTTC; v_call: TRBV29-1; d_call: NA; j_call: TRBJ2-5; clone_size: NA
cdr3_aa: CASSLVGRRPRDEQFF; cdr3_nt: TGTGCCAGCAGTTTAGTGGGGCGGAGGCCCCGCGATGAGCAGTTCTTC; v_call: TRBV27; d_call: NA; j_call: TRBJ2-1; clone_size: NA
cdr3_aa: CASSLSLGAYEQYF; cdr3_nt: TGTGCCAGCAGCTTGTCTCTGGGGGCGTACGAGCAGTACTTC; v_call: TRBV5-4; d_call: NA; j_call: TRBJ2-7; clone_size: NA
cdr3_aa: CASSLWGGGNQPQHF; cdr3_nt: TGTGCCAGCAGCTTATGGGGAGGGGGCAATCAGCCCCAGCATTTT; v_call: TRBV7-2; d_call: NA; j_call: TRBJ1-5; clone_size: NA
cdr3_aa: CASSQLAGAAGNTIYF; cdr3_nt: TGCGCCAGCAGCCAGTTAGCGGGGGCGGCTGGAAACACCATATATTTT; v_call: TRBV4-3; d_call: NA; j_call: TRBJ1-3; clone_size: NA
cdr3_aa: CAISEGELGYYGYTF; cdr3_nt: TGTGCCATCAGTGAGGGGGAGTTAGGGTACTATGGCTACACCTTC; v_call: TRBV10-3; d_call: NA; j_call: TRBJ1-2; clone_size: NA
cdr3_aa: CASSHGPTGAFF; cdr3_nt: TGTGCCAGCAGCCATGGACCCACTGGAGCTTTCTTT; v_call: TRBV14; d_call: NA; j_call: TRBJ1-1; clone_size: NA
cdr3_aa: CASSERDRDNSPLHF; cdr3_nt: TGTGCCAGCAGCGAAAGAGACAGGGATAATTCACCCCTCCACTTT; v_call: TRBV9; d_call: TRBD1; j_call: TRBJ1-6; clone_size: NA
cdr3_aa: CASSLAGNGNSPLHF; cdr3_nt: TGCGCCAGCAGCTTGGCGGGGAATGGCAATTCACCCCTCCACTTT; v_call: TRBV5-1; d_call: NA; j_call: TRBJ1-6; clone_size: NA
cdr3_aa: CASSSSGEGLEQYF; cdr3_nt: TGTGCCAGCAGCAGCAGCGGGGAGGGTTTAGAGCAGTACTTC; v_call: TRBV7-9; d_call: TRBD2; j_call: TRBJ2-7; clone_size: NA
cdr3_aa: CASSPKGSGDYNEQFF; cdr3_nt: TGTGCCAGCAGCCCCAAGGGTAGCGGGGACTACAATGAGCAGTTCTTC; v_call: TRBV7-3; d_call: TRBD2; j_call: TRBJ2-1; clone_size: NA
cdr3_aa: CASSDTRASGNTIYF; cdr3_nt: TGTGCCAGCTCGGACACACGGGCCTCTGGAAACACCATATATTTT; v_call: TRBV18; d_call: NA; j_call: TRBJ1-3; clone_size: once
cdr3_aa: CASSGPDRVENYGYTF; cdr3_nt: TGTGCCAGCAGTGGCCCGGACAGGGTTGAGAACTATGGCTACACCTTC; v_call: TRBV2; d_call: TRBD1; j_call: TRBJ1-2; clone_size: NA
cdr3_aa: CASSLVIGEGSPLHF; cdr3_nt: TGTGCCAGCAGCTTAGTTATAGGGGAGGGGTCACCCCTCCACTTT; v_call: TRBV11-3; d_call: NA; j_call: TRBJ1-6; clone_size: NA
cdr3_aa: CASSLEVSYYGYTF; cdr3_nt: TGCGCCAGCAGCTTGGAGGTGTCATACTATGGCTACACCTTC; v_call: TRBV5-1; d_call: NA; j_call: TRBJ1-2; clone_size: NA
cdr3_aa: CASSFGSPPQGYTF; cdr3_nt: TGTGCCAGCAGCTTTGGGAGCCCCCCTCAGGGCTACACCTTC; v_call: TRBV5-6; d_call: NA; j_call: TRBJ1-2; clone_size: few
cdr3_aa: CASSISSGSPYEQYF; cdr3_nt: TGTGCCAGTAGTATTTCTAGCGGTAGTCCCTACGAGCAGTACTTC; v_call: TRBV19; d_call: TRBD2; j_call: TRBJ2-7; clone_size: NA
cdr3_aa: CASSPWDRESNQPQHF; cdr3_nt: TGTGCCAGCAGCCCCTGGGACAGGGAGAGCAATCAGCCCCAGCATTTT; v_call: TRBV7-6; d_call: TRBD1; j_call: TRBJ1-5; clone_size: NA
cdr3_aa: CAWRSRGLAGGSTDTQYF; cdr3_nt: TGTGCCTGGAGATCCCGGGGTTTGGCGGGAGGGAGCACAGATACGCAGTATTTT; v_call: TRBV30; d_call: TRBD2; j_call: TRBJ2-3; clone_size: NA
cdr3_aa: CASSQEGQFSGNTIYF; cdr3_nt: TGCGCCAGCAGCCAGGAGGGACAGTTCTCTGGAAACACCATATATTTT; v_call: TRBV4-3; d_call: TRBD1; j_call: TRBJ1-3; clone_size: NA
cdr3_aa: CASSASSGRANEQYF; cdr3_nt: TGTGCCAGCAGTGCCTCTAGCGGGAGAGCGAACGAGCAGTACTTC; v_call: TRBV2; d_call: TRBD2; j_call: TRBJ2-7; clone_size: NA
cdr3_aa: CASSFLQAPEGYTF; cdr3_nt: TGTGCCAGCAGTTTCCTCCAGGCCCCGGAAGGGTACACCTTC; v_call: TRBV28; d_call: NA; j_call: TRBJ1-2; clone_size: NA
cdr3_aa: CASSLIILYNEQFF; cdr3_nt: TGTGCCAGCAGTTTAATAATCCTTTACAATGAGCAGTTCTTC; v_call: TRBV28; d_call: NA; j_call: TRBJ2-1; clone_size: NA
cdr3_aa: CASSVTTTDTQYF; cdr3_nt: TGTGCCAGCAGTGTGACCACCACAGATACGCAGTATTTT; v_call: TRBV6-4; d_call: NA; j_call: TRBJ2-3; clone_size: NA
cdr3_aa: CAWSSPYEQYF; cdr3_nt: TGTGCCTGGAGCTCACCATACGAGCAGTACTTC; v_call: TRBV30; d_call: NA; j_call: TRBJ2-7; clone_size: once
cdr3_aa: CASSQDFNQGFGYGYTF; cdr3_nt: TGTGCCAGCAGCCAAGATTTCAATCAGGGCTTTGGCTATGGCTACACCTTC; v_call: TRBV4-2; d_call: NA; j_call: TRBJ1-2; clone_size: NA
cdr3_aa: CASSLDRAANYGYTF; cdr3_nt: TGTGCCAGCAGCCTTGACAGGGCCGCTAACTATGGCTACACCTTC; v_call: TRBV3-1/TRBV3-2; d_call: TRBD1; j_call: TRBJ1-2; clone_size: NA
cdr3_aa: CASSLGQAVYGYTF; cdr3_nt: TGTGCCAGCAGCTTGGGACAGGCTGTTTACGGCTACACCTTC; v_call: TRBV5-5; d_call: NA; j_call: TRBJ1-2; clone_size: NA
cdr3_aa: CATDGSGSPFGETQYF; cdr3_nt: TGTGCCACAGATGGGAGCGGGAGTCCTTTCGGGGAGACCCAGTACTTC; v_call: TRBV7-9; d_call: TRBD2; j_call: TRBJ2-5; clone_size: NA
cdr3_aa: CASSYQGIDGYTF; cdr3_nt: TGCGCCAGCAGTTACCAGGGTATAGATGGCTACACCTTC; v_call: TRBV10-1; d_call: NA; j_call: TRBJ1-2; clone_size: once
cdr3_aa: CASSLTGGGNQPQHF; cdr3_nt: TGTGCCAGCAGCTTAACGGGTGGCGGCAATCAGCCCCAGCATTTT; v_call: TRBV7-3; d_call: NA; j_call: TRBJ1-5; clone_size: NA
cdr3_aa: CASSLEPRPLSGNTIYF; cdr3_nt: TGTGCCAGCAGCTTAGAACCCCGGCCCCTCTCTGGAAACACCATATATTTT; v_call: TRBV11-2; d_call: NA; j_call: TRBJ1-3; clone_size: NA
cdr3_aa: CASSWQETQYF; cdr3_nt: TGCGCCAGCAGCTGGCAAGAGACCCAGTACTTC; v_call: TRBV5-1; d_call: NA; j_call: TRBJ2-5; clone_size: NA
cdr3_aa: CASSQDLGLRTDTQYF; cdr3_nt: TGCGCCAGCAGCCAAGATTTGGGACTACGCACAGATACGCAGTATTTT; v_call: TRBV4-3; d_call: TRBD2; j_call: TRBJ2-3; clone_size: NA
cdr3_aa: CASSSTSGSSYEQYF; cdr3_nt: TGTGCCAGCAGCTCCACAAGCGGGAGTTCCTACGAGCAGTACTTC; v_call: TRBV7-9; d_call: TRBD2; j_call: TRBJ2-7; clone_size: NA
cdr3_aa: CASSPRNTEAFF; cdr3_nt: TGTGCCAGCAGCCCACGGAACACTGAAGCTTTCTTT; v_call: TRBV14; d_call: NA; j_call: TRBJ1-1; clone_size: NA
cdr3_aa: CASSLGQGGQPQHF; cdr3_nt: TGTGCCAGCAGTTTAGGACAGGGGGGTCAGCCCCAGCATTTT; v_call: TRBV27; d_call: TRBD1; j_call: TRBJ1-5; clone_size: NA
cdr3_aa: CATSDFGREGLFDEQFF; cdr3_nt: TGTGCCACCAGTGATTTCGGGCGGGAGGGACTTTTCGATGAGCAGTTCTTC; v_call: TRBV24-1; d_call: TRBD2; j_call: TRBJ2-1; clone_size: few
cdr3_aa: CASSQGGGVDPNEKLFF; cdr3_nt: TGCGCCAGCAGCCAAGGTGGCGGGGTCGACCCTAATGAAAAACTGTTTTTT; v_call: TRBV4-1; d_call: NA; j_call: TRBJ1-4; clone_size: NA
cdr3_aa: CARRTPGGEHTF; cdr3_nt: TGTGCCAGACGGACGCCTGGGGGTGAACACACCTTC; v_call: TRBV30; d_call: NA; j_call: TRBJ1-2; clone_size: NA
cdr3_aa: CASREGLTTDTQYF; cdr3_nt: TGTGCCAGCAGGGAAGGACTTACCACAGATACGCAGTATTTT; v_call: TRBV7-2; d_call: NA; j_call: TRBJ2-3; clone_size: NA
cdr3_aa: CASSIQGIDGYTF; cdr3_nt: TGTGCCAGCAGTATACAGGGTATAGATGGCTACACCTTC; v_call: TRBV25-1; d_call: NA; j_call: TRBJ1-2; clone_size: few
cdr3_aa: CASSFKSGHQPQHF; cdr3_nt: TGTGCCAGCAGTTTTAAGTCAGGGCATCAGCCCCAGCATTTT; v_call: TRBV28; d_call: NA; j_call: TRBJ1-5; clone_size: NA
cdr3_aa: CASATGRNTEAFF; cdr3_nt: TGTGCCAGTGCGACGGGGAGAAACACTGAAGCTTTCTTT; v_call: TRBV9; d_call: NA; j_call: TRBJ1-1; clone_size: NA
cdr3_aa: CASSVASTGYGYTF; cdr3_nt: TGTGCCAGCAGCGTAGCCTCGACAGGATATGGCTACACCTTC; v_call: TRBV9; d_call: NA; j_call: TRBJ1-2; clone_size: NA
cdr3_aa: CASSTRAASSLYEQFF; cdr3_nt: TGTGCCAGCAGCACCCGGGCGGCCAGTTCATTATATGAGCAGTTCTTC; v_call: TRBV9; d_call: NA; j_call: TRBJ2-1; clone_size: NA
cdr3_aa: CASSQAGITNNEQFF; cdr3_nt: TGTGCCAGCAGCCAAGCGGGAATAACAAACAATGAGCAGTTCTTC; v_call: TRBV4-2; d_call: NA; j_call: TRBJ2-1; clone_size: NA
cdr3_aa: CASSLATSPARVEQFF; cdr3_nt: TGTGCCAGCAGCTTAGCGACTAGCCCCGCCCGGGTGGAGCAGTTCTTC; v_call: TRBV7-2; d_call: TRBD2; j_call: TRBJ2-1; clone_size: NA
cdr3_aa: CASSLQGMNTEAFF; cdr3_nt: TGTGCCAGTAGTTTACAGGGGATGAACACTGAAGCTTTCTTT; v_call: TRBV19; d_call: TRBD1; j_call: TRBJ1-1; clone_size: NA
cdr3_aa: CASSLGLGAQYF; cdr3_nt: TGTGCCAGCAGCCTAGGGCTTGGGGCGCAGTATTTT; v_call: TRBV7-2; d_call: NA; j_call: TRBJ2-3; clone_size: NA
cdr3_aa: CASTSGQVPNYGYTF; cdr3_nt: TGTGCCAGCACCTCGGGACAGGTCCCTAACTATGGCTACACCTTC; v_call: TRBV28; d_call: TRBD1; j_call: TRBJ1-2; clone_size: NA
cdr3_aa: CASSPQVTLIYLYGYTF; cdr3_nt: TGTGCCAGTAGTCCACAAGTGACCCTAATATACCTCTATGGCTACACCTTC; v_call: TRBV19; d_call: NA; j_call: TRBJ1-2; clone_size: NA
cdr3_aa: CASSPGAGGYGYTF; cdr3_nt: TGTGCCAGCTCGCCCGGGGCAGGGGGCTATGGCTACACCTTC; v_call: TRBV18; d_call: TRBD1; j_call: TRBJ1-2; clone_size: NA
cdr3_aa: CASSDLTGGGKLFF; cdr3_nt: TGTGCCAGCAGCGACCTGACAGGGGGTGGAAAACTGTTTTTT; v_call: TRBV9; d_call: TRBD1; j_call: TRBJ1-4; clone_size: NA